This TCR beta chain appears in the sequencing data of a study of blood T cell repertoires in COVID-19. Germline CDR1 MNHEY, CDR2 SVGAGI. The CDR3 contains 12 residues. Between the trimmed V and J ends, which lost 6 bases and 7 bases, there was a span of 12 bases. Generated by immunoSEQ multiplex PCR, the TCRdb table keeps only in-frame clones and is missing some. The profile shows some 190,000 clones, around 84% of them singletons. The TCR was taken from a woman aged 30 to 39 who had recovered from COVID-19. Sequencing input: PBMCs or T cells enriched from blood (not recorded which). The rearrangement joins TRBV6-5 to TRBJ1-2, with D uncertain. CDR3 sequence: CASRDPGGGYTF. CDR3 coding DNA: TGTGCCAGCAGGGACCCCGGAGGTGGCTACACCTTC.